This T cell receptor (beta chain) was profiled in a study of blood T cell repertoires in COVID-19. In the original processing: Estimated nucleated cell counts came from reference gene primer amplification. The protocol was immunoSEQ multiplex PCR, while the TCRdb copy is restricted to in-frame clones and leaves out a portion. For V, J and clone size, that table is used; D and trimming come from the DNA. Of around 250,000 clones in the sample, roughly nine tenths were seen once. CDR1 is SGHNT, CDR2 YYREEE, per germline (reference sequence). This CDR3 has 13 amino acids. V lost 1 base and J lost 3; bases outside the gene matches: 0.

The sample taken for sequencing was PBMCs or T cells enriched from blood (not recorded which). This sequence was found in a human donor in a cohort exposed to, infected with or recovered from COVID-19 (not recorded which). The donor label of this sample is uncertain. The genes are TRBV5-4 and TRBJ2-5, with TRBD1 identical over 7 bases. In DNA form, the CDR3 reads TGTGCCAGCAGCTTGACAGGGGAAGAGACCCAGTACTTC. It yields the protein CASSLTGEETQYF.